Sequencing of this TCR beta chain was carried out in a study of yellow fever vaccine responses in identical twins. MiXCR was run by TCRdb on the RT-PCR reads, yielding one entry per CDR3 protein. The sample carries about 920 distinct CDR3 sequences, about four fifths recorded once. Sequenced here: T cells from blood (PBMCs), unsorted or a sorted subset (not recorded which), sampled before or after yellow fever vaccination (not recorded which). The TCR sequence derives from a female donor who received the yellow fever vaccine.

For the CDR3, the DNA is TGTGCCAGCAGTGTGGGAGAAGCTTTCTTT. It is translated as CASSVGEAFF. The chain has TRBV2 and TRBJ1-1; D unclear. The CDR3 has 10 residues. V shed 4 bases and J shed 8 bases, with 5 bases lying between them. In germline, CDR1 is SNHLY, CDR2 FYNNEI.